This is a list of T cell receptor beta chains from one sample in a study of blood T cell repertoires in COVID-19. Data came from immunoSEQ multiplex PCR; TCRdb stores just in-frame clones and leaves some out. The repertoire has 90,000 or so clones, around nine tenths of them found once; the top ten carry 15% to 20%. The source material was peripheral blood. These TCRs come from a woman aged 55-75 years with COVID-19, enrolled during active disease. Each CDR3 is given with its conserved first and last residue. The D gene is left open where the match is weak. Some rows have no size entry. The others give once, few or many, or a class for an expanded clone.

J	D	size	V	CDR3	DNA
TRBJ1-2	-	-	TRBV3-1/TRBV3-2	CASRASRGADYGYTF	TGTGCCAGCAGGGCAAGCAGGGGCGCGGACTATGGCTACACCTTC
TRBJ2-1	-	-	TRBV5-1	CASAPGRILNEQFF	TGCGCCAGCGCCCCTGGCCGCATTTTGAATGAGCAGTTCTTC
TRBJ2-5	-	-	TRBV7-2	CASSLGSQKETQYF	TGTGCCAGCAGCTTGGGCAGTCAAAAAGAGACCCAGTACTTC
TRBJ2-5	-	-	TRBV5-6	CAGSLVRGYQETQYF	TGTGCCGGCAGCTTGGTCCGGGGTTACCAAGAGACCCAGTACTTC
TRBJ1-1	-	-	TRBV27	CASSSLTFFTEAFF	TGTGCCAGCAGTTCACTGACTTTTTTCACTGAAGCTTTCTTT
TRBJ2-3	-	-	TRBV6-5	CASSRQHTDTQYF	TGTGCCAGCAGCAGACAGCACACAGATACGCAGTATTTT
TRBJ1-1	TRBD1	-	TRBV6-5	CASVLETGLAFF	TGTGCCAGCGTATTAGAGACAGGGCTTGCTTTCTTT
TRBJ2-5	TRBD2	-	TRBV7-2	CASSLGSGGDGETQYF	TGTGCCAGCAGCTTAGGTAGCGGGGGGGACGGGGAGACCCAGTACTTC
TRBJ2-2	-	-	TRBV29-1	CSVDVGVLGGELFF	TGCAGCGTTGATGTAGGGGTGTTGGGCGGGGAGCTGTTTTTT
TRBJ1-1	TRBD1	-	TRBV2	CASSARTGPNTEAFF	TGTGCCAGCAGTGCCAGGACAGGGCCGAACACTGAAGCTTTCTTT
TRBJ2-7	TRBD2	-	TRBV12-3/TRBV12-4	CASRLSGGYEQYF	TGTGCCAGCAGGCTAAGCGGGGGGTACGAGCAGTACTTC
TRBJ1-2	TRBD1	-	TRBV27	CASSAGTVNYGYTF	TGTGCCAGCAGCGCAGGGACAGTGAACTATGGCTACACCTTC
TRBJ1-6	-	few	TRBV7-8	CASSPGGFGSPLHF	TGTGCCAGCAGCCCCGGGGGATTTGGTTCACCCCTCCACTTT
TRBJ1-2	-	-	TRBV2	CASSSGTHYGYTF	TGTGCCAGCTCTTCGGGAACGCACTATGGCTACACCTTC
TRBJ2-7	-	-	TRBV11-3	CAGSSFYEQYF	TGTGCTGGCAGTTCCTTCTACGAGCAGTACTTC
TRBJ1-3	TRBD1	few	TRBV3-1/TRBV3-2	CASRHTGGGSGNTIYF	TGTGCCAGCAGACATACAGGGGGGGGCTCTGGAAACACCATATATTTT
TRBJ2-5	-	-	TRBV20-1	CSAEGEETQYF	TGCAGTGCTGAAGGGGAAGAGACCCAGTACTTC
TRBJ2-3	-	-	TRBV21-1	CASSPVLAEFTDTQYF	TGTGCCAGCAGCCCTGTACTAGCGGAGTTCACAGATACGCAGTATTTT
TRBJ1-1	TRBD1	-	TRBV7-9	CASSLVGQGPPTEAFF	TGTGCCAGCAGCTTAGTTGGACAGGGCCCCCCCACTGAAGCTTTCTTT
TRBJ2-5	-	-	TRBV5-4	CASSLDPGRVETQYF	TGTGCCAGCAGCTTGGACCCTGGGCGTGTAGAGACCCAGTACTTC
TRBJ1-3	-	-	TRBV29-1	CSVAGPTVGNTIYF	TGCAGCGTTGCGGGTCCGACGGTGGGAAACACCATATATTTT
TRBJ1-1	TRBD1	-	TRBV5-1	CASSLDRGTTEAFF	TGCGCCAGCAGCTTGGACAGGGGGACCACTGAAGCTTTCTTT
TRBJ2-1	TRBD2	-	TRBV6-2/TRBV6-3	CASSYSLGTSGGASEQFF	TGTGCCAGCAGTTACTCACTCGGGACTAGCGGGGGGGCAAGTGAGCAGTTCTTC
TRBJ2-7	TRBD1	-	TRBV5-3	CARSPDRVVQYF	TGTGCCAGAAGCCCAGACAGGGTGGTGCAGTACTTC
TRBJ1-1	TRBD1	-	TRBV6-5	CASRQGSWTEAFF	TGTGCCAGCAGACAGGGGTCTTGGACTGAAGCTTTCTTT
TRBJ2-3	-	-	TRBV5-1	CASRQVTGTDTQYF	TGCGCCAGCAGACAGGTGACAGGCACAGATACGCAGTATTTT
TRBJ1-4	-	-	TRBV9	CASSSGGPNEKLFF	TGTGCCAGCAGCTCCGGGGGGCCTAATGAAAAACTGTTTTTT
TRBJ2-2	-	-	TRBV10-2	CASKASRGDTGELFF	TGCGCCAGCAAGGCAAGCAGGGGCGACACCGGGGAGCTGTTTTTT
TRBJ2-7	TRBD1	-	TRBV9	CASNPRDRSTMGEQYF	TGTGCCAGTAACCCCCGGGACAGGTCCACCATGGGGGAGCAGTACTTC
TRBJ1-5	TRBD1	once	TRBV7-2	CASSGGQGAVQPQHF	TGTGCCAGCAGCGGCGGACAGGGGGCGGTCCAGCCCCAGCATTTT
TRBJ1-1	-	-	TRBV5-1	CASSPQLNTEAFF	TGCGCCAGCAGCCCGCAGTTGAACACTGAAGCTTTCTTT